This T cell receptor beta chain was documented in a study of Graves' ophthalmopathy and Graves' hyperthyroidism. Amplification of the TCR beta CDR3 regions used RNA transcripts (as template). The first round was an RT-PCR with HTBI primers, and the second round was a multiplex PCR. TCRdb redid the calling of the multiplex PCR reads with MiXCR, one entry per CDR3 protein. The sample has about 39,000 distinct CDR3 sequences, about 50% seen once. Points from the study as a whole: Among expanded thyroid clonotypes above 0.001 frequency, most also occurred in blood. As the model predicted ophthalmopathy progression, it achieved a sensitivity of 70.59% and a specificity of approximately 72%.

As to this clonotype: Its target is unknown.

This CDR3 has 14 amino acids. V gave up 11 bases and J gave up 4 bases, with 15 bases separating them. This rearrangement joins TRBV12-3 or TRBV12-4 to TRBJ1-6; D ambiguous. The TCR sequence derives from an adult woman with stable Graves' hyperthyroidism. Material for sequencing was peripheral blood. In nucleotides, the CDR3 is TGTGCCTCCTCCATATCCCTATATAATTCACCCCTCCACTTT. This gives the protein CASSISLYNSPLHF.